Detailed here is one T cell receptor beta chain. TCRdb passed the 5' RACE reads through MiXCR, listing each CDR3 protein once. Altogether some 46,000 distinct CDR3 sequences are present, about a fifth being singletons, with the ten largest covering 2.8%. This CDR3 comprises 15 residues. Germline V gene lookup returns CDR1 DFQATT and CDR2 SNEGSKA (reference sequence). Trimming stripped 1 base from V and 4 bases from J, with 14 bases between. The data derive from a study of chronic HIV infection and antiretroviral therapy. This receptor was taken from an adult who had HIV and had not received antiretroviral therapy, or was an uninfected healthy control (not recorded which). The sequenced sample was peripheral blood. The J gene is TRBJ1-5, the V gene TRBV20-1; D not resolved. The CDR3 DNA reads TGCAGTGCTAGAGGTATAGGGTCCTCTAATCAGCCCCAGCATTTT. Translated, it gives CSARGIGSSNQPQHF.